The 11 T cell receptor beta chains below all came from one sample that was sequenced in a study of patients and donors after allogeneic stem cell transplantation. TCRdb recomputed calls from the RT-PCR reads with MiXCR, one row per CDR3 protein. The table records 150,000 to 200,000 distinct CDR3 sequences, 30% of them present only once. The sample taken for sequencing was blood, either unsorted or a sorted T cell fraction (not recorded which). The receptors were gathered from a human donor who was either an allogeneic HSCT recipient or a stem cell or donor lymphocyte infusion donor (not recorded which). It is not recorded whose cells these are; they may come from a transplant donor.

This clonotype was seen a handful of times. This chain joins TRBV9 and TRBJ2-5; D call uncertain. Germline values: CDR1 SGDLS, CDR2 YYNGEE. This CDR3 spans 14 amino acids. Trimming pared 0 bases from V and 7 bases from J, leaving 13 bases between. The chain's CDR3 is CASSVAAGLTTQYF. The CDR3 nucleotides read TGTGCCAGCAGCGTAGCCGCAGGATTGACGACCCAGTACTTC.

This clonotype was seen a few times. The genes are TRBV20-1 and TRBJ2-7, with 8 bases identical to TRBD2. Germline V CDR1 and CDR2: DFQATT, SNEGSKA (reference sequence). J lost 3 bases, V lost 2 bases, and 3 bases had no gene match. The length of the CDR3 is 13 residues. CDR3 sequence: CSARYTSGYEQYF. CDR3 nucleotide sequence: TGCAGTGCTAGATATACTAGCGGCTACGAGCAGTACTTC.

This chain connects TRBV6-2 or TRBV6-3 to TRBJ2-1; the D is unclear. Trimming took off 2 bases at V and 0 bases at J, with 17 bases between the two ends. Germline assignment: CDR1 MNHEY and CDR2 SVGEGT. The CDR3 length is 18 residues. CDR3 nucleotide sequence: TGTGCCAGCAGTTACGCGGCCCTCTTACGTAGCTCCTACAATGAGCAGTTCTTC. Translated, it gives CASSYAALLRSSYNEQFF.

V gene TRBV5-5 combines with J gene TRBJ2-1; D is undetermined. The V and J ends lost 8 bases and 6 bases respectively, with 12 bases between them. This CDR3 region has 12 residues. Germline V lookup: CDR1 SGHKS, CDR2 YYEKEE (reference sequence). The CDR3, as DNA: TGTGCCAGTCAGCTTGTGGGCAATGAGCAGTTCTTC. This translates into CASQLVGNEQFF.

The gene calls are TRBV5-1 and TRBJ2-7; 11 positions match TRBD1. The junction had 9 bases not matched to a gene; V was cut back by 4 bases and J by 3 bases. The germline V gene encodes CDR1 SGHRS and CDR2 YFSETQ. The CDR3 has 16 amino acids. CDR3 nucleotide sequence: TGCGCCAGCAGCCGCGCGGACAGGGGGCGAGTCTACGAGCAGTACTTC. It is translated as CASSRADRGRVYEQYF.

This CDR3 reads CASSLRDGNTEAFF. The CDR3 coding sequence is TGTGCCAGCAGTTTACGGGACGGGAACACTGAAGCTTTCTTT. The rearrangement links TRBV28 to TRBJ1-1, with TRBD1 as a possible D gene (5 bases). The CDR3 sequence is 14 residues long. Between the trimmed V and J ends, which lost 2 bases and 1 base, there was a span of 8 bases. Germline V gene lookup returns CDR1 MDHEN and CDR2 SYDVKM. Supplemented by reference TRBV28 and TRBJ1-1, the full variable domain reads DVKVTQSSRYLVKRTGEKVFLECVQDMDHENMFWYRQDPGLGLRLIYFSYDVKMKEKGDIPEGYSVSREKKERFSLILESASTNQTSMYLCASSLRDGNTEAFFGQGTRLTVV.

The table lists this clonotype with a few counts. The CDR3 spells CASSPRDSVGYSNQPQHF. The CDR3 DNA reads as TGTGCCAGCAGCCCGCGGGACAGCGTCGGGTATAGCAATCAGCCCCAGCATTTT. The chain employs TRBV7-8 and TRBJ1-5; 7 positions match TRBD1. In germline, CDR1 is SGHVS, CDR2 FQNEAQ. The CDR3 loop spans 18 amino acids. The J segment lost 0 bases and the V segment lost 5 bases, leaving 13 bases of the junction unmatched.

The J gene is TRBJ2-1, the V gene TRBV20-1; D gene ambiguous. The CDR3 contains 12 residues. Trimming cost V 3 bases and J 10 bases, with 13 bases left between them. Germline CDR1 reads DFQATT; CDR2 reads SNEGSKA (reference sequence). The CDR3 region is CSASLDQGEQFF. In DNA form, the CDR3 reads TGCAGTGCTAGCCTGGACCAAGGCGAGCAGTTCTTC.

The gene calls are TRBV9 and TRBJ1-1; TRBD1 is a possible D gene (6 bases). This CDR3 spans 16 amino acids. The germline V and J ends were trimmed by 1 base and 5 bases, with 18 bases remaining between them. The germline gives CDR1 SGDLS, CDR2 YYNGEE. CDR3 coding DNA: TGTGCCAGCAGCGTAAGAAGCGGGGGCGCGGTAACTGAAGCTTTCTTT. Its translation is CASSVRSGGAVTEAFF.

The J gene is TRBJ2-2, the V gene TRBV12-3 or TRBV12-4, with TRBD1 identical over 7 bases. V was clipped by 5 bases and J by 5 bases; unmatched bases: 8. CDR3 size: 15 residues. The DNA of the CDR3 is TGTGCCAGCAGTCCGCGGACAGGATTAACCGGGGAGCTGTTTTTT. Encoded protein: CASSPRTGLTGELFF.

This clonotype came up a few times. This chain links TRBV5-1 with TRBJ1-3, with 7 bases identical to TRBD1. CDR3 size: 16 residues. The germline V gene encodes CDR1 SGHRS and CDR2 YFSETQ. V dropped 0 bases and J dropped 3; count of bases not matched to a gene: 6. The CDR3 coding sequence is TGCGCCAGCAGCTTGGGCCGACAGGGTTATGGAAACACCATATATTTT. Translation: CASSLGRQGYGNTIYF.